This record covers a single T cell receptor beta chain. Generated by immunoSEQ multiplex PCR, the TCRdb table keeps only in-frame clones and is missing some. The sample holds some 62,000 clones; around 90% are singletons and the top ten take around 5%. The data were taken from a study of technical replicates of blood from several donors. Trimming stripped 3 bases from V and 8 bases from J, with 22 bases between. The CDR3 loop spans 16 amino acids. Germline CDR1 and CDR2: SNHLY and FYNNEI. The clonotype comes from a human donor in good health. Some clones in this sample may be carry-over from other donors' samples. The J gene is TRBJ1-2, the V gene TRBV2; D unresolved. Sample: PBMCs. The CDR3 here is CASSDGGGSGQAGYTF. The CDR3 nucleotides are TGTGCCAGCAGTGATGGTGGAGGCTCCGGTCAGGCGGGCTACACCTTC.